This is a list of T cell receptor beta chains from one sample in a study of metastatic and nonmetastatic thyroid tumors. TCRdb re-called the PCR reads via MiXCR. The sample yields around 46,000 clones, about 20% seen once. Sequenced material: blood. All receptors derive from a male donor with papillary thyroid cancer or a benign thyroid nodule (not recorded which). Some clones in this sample may be carry-over from other donors' samples. The CDR3 runs from the conserved cysteine through the conserved F or W. D genes are given only for firm matches. Part of the rows lack a size; the others show once, few, many or a class for expanded clones.

d_call clone_size j_call v_call cdr3_nt cdr3_aa
. . TRBJ2-6 TRBV4-1 TGCGCCAGCAGCCAATCACAAGTGCCTGCGGGGGCCAACTTCCTGACTTTC CASSQSQVPAGANFLTF
TRBD1 . TRBJ1-5 TRBV5-1 TGCGCCAGCAGCTTCGGGACAGCGGGTGGTCAGCCCCAGCATTTT CASSFGTAGGQPQHF
TRBD1 many TRBJ1-1 TRBV5-4 TGTGCCAGCAGCTTGGGGGGCAGGGACAGATTCAAAACTGAAGCTTTCTTT CASSLGGRDRFKTEAFF
TRBD1 . TRBJ1-5 TRBV24-1 TGTGCCACCAGTGATTCTAAACAGGGGGGCAGCAATCAGCTCCAGCATTTT CATSDSKQGGSNQLQHF
. . TRBJ2-3 TRBV6-2/TRBV6-3 TGTGCCAGCAGGGCTAGCACAGATACGCAGTATTTT CASRASTDTQYF
. . TRBJ1-3 TRBV9 TGTGCCAGCAGCGTAGCAGCGTCAGGGGTCTCTGGAAACACCATATATTTT CASSVAASGVSGNTIYF
. few TRBJ2-3 TRBV7-2 TGTGCCAGCAGCTTGGGGGACTTCCTCACAGATACGCAGTATTTT CASSLGDFLTDTQYF
. . TRBJ2-2 TRBV20-1 TGCAGTGCTAGAGCGGCAGGGAGGATAAACACCGGGGAGCTGTTTTTT CSARAAGRINTGELFF
. many TRBJ2-6 TRBV9 TGTGCCAGCAGCGTAGAGAAGGGATCCTCTGGGGCCAACGTCCTGACTTTC CASSVEKGSSGANVLTF
TRBD1 . TRBJ2-2 TRBV11-3 TGTGCCAGCAGCCCCTCCGGGACAGGGGCCGGGGAGCTGTTTTTT CASSPSGTGAGELFF
TRBD1 . TRBJ1-4 TRBV30 TGTGCCTGGTCCTATGCCGGGACAGGGGTTGAAAAACTGTTTTTT CAWSYAGTGVEKLFF
. many TRBJ1-4 TRBV5-1 TGCGCCAGCAGCGTCGGTCCATCGGGGGCAACTAATGAAAAACTGTTTTTT CASSVGPSGATNEKLFF
TRBD1 many TRBJ2-5 TRBV2 TGTGCCAGTAAGGACAGGCGTAGTCAAGAGACCCAGTACTTC CASKDRRSQETQYF
TRBD2 many TRBJ2-5 TRBV5-6 TGTGCCAGCAGCCGTTACGGGGGGGCCGGCGAGACCCAGTACTTC CASSRYGGAGETQYF
. few TRBJ1-2 TRBV15 TGTGCCACCAGCAGAGATTATCAGGACACCGTCCCCTACGGCTACACCTTC CATSRDYQDTVPYGYTF
. . TRBJ2-7 TRBV6-5 TGTGCCAGCAGTAACCCCCGGGGCGGTCCGTCCTACGAGCAGTACTTC CASSNPRGGPSYEQYF
TRBD1 many TRBJ2-5 TRBV27 TGTGCCAGCAGTTTATTCCGACAGGGTGGCCAAGAGACCCAGTACTTC CASSLFRQGGQETQYF
TRBD1 many TRBJ1-4 TRBV2 TGTGCCAAGAGAGGACAGGGCAATGAAAAACTGTTTTTT CAKRGQGNEKLFF
. many TRBJ2-3 TRBV2 TGTGCCAGCAGTGAAGCGGGCGGTAGCACAGATACGCAGTATTTT CASSEAGGSTDTQYF
TRBD1 . TRBJ1-2 TRBV19 TGTGCCAGTAGTACCGGGACAGGGGTTGGCTACACCTTC CASSTGTGVGYTF
TRBD1 . TRBJ2-7 TRBV7-9 TGTGCCAGCAGCTCCCTAGACAGGGGAAACTACGAGCAGTACTTC CASSSLDRGNYEQYF
TRBD2 once TRBJ2-5 TRBV27 TGTGCCAGCAGTTTATCGGCGACAACTAGCGCCCAGTACTTC CASSLSATTSAQYF
TRBD1 many TRBJ2-7 TRBV7-9 TGTGCCAGCAGCTCGACAGGGGACGAGCAGTACTTC CASSSTGDEQYF
. . TRBJ2-6 TRBV10-1 TGCGCCAGCAGTGATTGCGGGAACTCTGGTTCCAACGTCCTGACTTTC CASSDCGNSGSNVLTF
. . TRBJ2-2 TRBV11-1 TGTGCCAGTAGTCGGAGTCTCACCGGGGAGCTGTTTTTT CASSRSLTGELFF
. many TRBJ1-6 TRBV12-3/TRBV12-4 TGTGCCAGCAGTTTTCGGGGGGCACATAATTCACCCCTCCACTTT CASSFRGAHNSPLHF
. many TRBJ2-5 TRBV4-1 TGCGCCAGCAGCCAAGGGGTGACAGCGCAAGAGACCCAGTACTTC CASSQGVTAQETQYF
. . TRBJ1-1 TRBV11-2 TGTGCCAGCAGCTCCCGTTTAGCTAACACTGAAGCTTTCTTT CASSSRLANTEAFF
. . TRBJ1-2 TRBV3-1 TGTGCCAGCAGCCACCTCCAGGGTGTGGGGAGTGATATCTACACCTTC CASSHLQGVGSDIYTF
. many TRBJ2-5 TRBV2 TGTGCCAGCAGTGGGGGGGTCCCAAAGACCCAGTACTTC CASSGGVPKTQYF
. once TRBJ1-2 TRBV3-1 TGTGCCAGCAGCCAAAACCGGGACAATAACTATGGCTACACCTTC CASSQNRDNNYGYTF
. . TRBJ2-1 TRBV24-1 TGTGCCACCAGTGGGCATGGGGGTCTAGTGGAGCAGTTCTTC CATSGHGGLVEQFF
. many TRBJ2-7 TRBV10-3 TGTGCCATCAGGGAGGGACAGTCCTACGAGCAGTACTTC CAIREGQSYEQYF